Listed below are T cell receptor beta chains from one sample, sequenced in a study of identical twins. Via MiXCR, TCRdb re-called the 5' RACE reads, giving one row per CDR3 protein. The data show 200,000 to 250,000 distinct CDR3 sequences, about 7% seen once. The same specimen was also included in a second study, on yellow fever vaccine responses in identical twins.

Specimen: memory (CD45RO+) T cells sorted from blood. The receptors here all came from a young woman in good health. The CDR3 runs from the conserved cysteine through the conserved F or W. The D gene is left open where the match is weak. Size is stated for part of the rows, as once, few or many counts, or as a class when the clone is expanded.

>TRBD1|TRBJ2-7|TRBV7-2|many
CASSGRVGTGLHEQYF
TGTGCCAGCAGCGGAAGGGTCGGGACAGGGCTTCACGAGCAGTACTTC
>TRBD1|TRBJ1-1|TRBV20-1|many
CSARGDPVAQGAAFF
TGCAGTGCTAGAGGTGATCCTGTGGCGCAGGGGGCAGCTTTCTTT
>TRBD2|TRBJ2-3|TRBV20-1|few
CSAPMTGMVVAGAGTDTQYF
TGCAGTGCCCCTATGACAGGGATGGTGGTAGCGGGAGCGGGCACAGATACGCAGTATTTT
>NA|TRBJ2-7|TRBV6-1|NA
CASSEARGSGQYF
TGTGCCAGCAGTGAAGCTCGAGGATCGGGGCAGTACTTC
>NA|TRBJ1-5|TRBV3-1|many
CASSHQNNQPQHF
TGTGCCAGCAGCCACCAGAACAATCAGCCCCAGCATTTT
>NA|TRBJ1-5|TRBV15|NA
CATSRGTTGDQPQHF
TGTGCCACCAGCAGAGGGACCACGGGGGATCAGCCCCAGCATTTT
>TRBD2|TRBJ2-1|TRBV29-1|many
CSAWTRIDEQFF
TGCAGCGCTTGGACTAGGATCGATGAGCAGTTCTTC
>NA|TRBJ2-6|TRBV6-2/TRBV6-3|many
CASSYRGTGANVLTF
TGTGCCAGCAGCTATAGGGGAACTGGGGCCAACGTCCTGACTTTC
>NA|TRBJ2-3|TRBV29-1|NA
CSVDPGADTQYF
TGCAGCGTTGATCCGGGGGCAGATACGCAGTATTTT
>NA|TRBJ2-1|TRBV7-2|many
CASRKGGVSYNEQFF
TGTGCCAGCAGGAAGGGGGGAGTATCCTACAATGAGCAGTTCTTC
>NA|TRBJ2-6|TRBV3-1|few
CASRPPEGRSGANVLTF
TGTGCCAGCAGACCCCCAGAGGGTCGGTCTGGGGCCAACGTCCTGACTTTC
>NA|TRBJ2-7|TRBV27|NA
CASSSSGSGSYEQYF
NA
>TRBD1|TRBJ2-2|TRBV24-1|many
CATSPTDRDTGELFF
TGTGCCACCAGTCCAACGGACAGGGACACCGGGGAGCTGTTTTTT
>NA|TRBJ1-5|TRBV20-1|many
CSARGDNNQPQHF
TGCAGTGCTAGGGGGGACAACAATCAGCCCCAGCATTTT
>TRBD1|TRBJ1-1|TRBV20-1|NA
CSAPGTGGVGLGTEAFF
TGCAGTGCGCCCGGGACAGGGGGCGTGGGATTGGGCACTGAAGCTTTCTTT
>NA|TRBJ2-3|TRBV27|few
CASRRAGRPDTQYF
TGTGCCAGTAGAAGAGCAGGGAGGCCAGATACGCAGTATTTT
>TRBD1|TRBJ1-1|TRBV12-3/TRBV12-4|few
CASSPPTGTNTEAFF
TGTGCCAGCAGTCCGCCGACAGGGACGAACACTGAAGCTTTCTTT
>TRBD2|TRBJ2-1|TRBV20-1|few
CSAYQIAGGGDEQFF
TGCAGTGCTTATCAAATAGCGGGAGGTGGCGATGAGCAGTTCTTC
>TRBD2|TRBJ2-1|TRBV5-1|NA
CASSLEIAGGSRGNEQFF
TGCGCCAGCAGCTTGGAGATAGCGGGAGGCTCCCGAGGCAATGAGCAGTTCTTC
>TRBD1|TRBJ2-5|TRBV13|few
CASSRMGTGGETQYF
TGTGCCAGCAGCCGTATGGGTACAGGGGGAGAGACCCAGTACTTC
>NA|TRBJ1-5|TRBV11-2|many
CASSYQMNQPQHF
TGTGCCAGCAGCTACCAAATGAATCAGCCCCAGCATTTT
>NA|TRBJ2-3|TRBV24-1|NA
CATSDPGRSGTDTQYF
TGTGCCACCAGTGACCCCGGAAGGAGTGGGACAGATACGCAGTATTTT
>NA|TRBJ2-7|TRBV12-3/TRBV12-4|many
CASSETIQPSYEQYF
TGTGCCAGCAGCGAAACTATACAACCTTCCTACGAGCAGTACTTC
>NA|TRBJ1-2|TRBV10-3|NA
CAISDHTGFYGYTF
TGTGCCATCAGCGACCATACAGGGTTCTATGGCTACACCTTC
>NA|TRBJ1-3|TRBV3-1|few
CASSQVRVMDGNTIYF
TGTGCCAGCAGCCAAGTCCGGGTCATGGACGGAAACACCATATATTTT
>NA|TRBJ1-4|TRBV7-6|few
CASSSGTGGEKLFF
TGTGCCAGCAGCTCCGGGACCGGCGGGGAAAAACTGTTTTTT
>TRBD1|TRBJ2-7|TRBV4-1|many
CASSQVLISTGAEQYF
TGCGCCAGCAGCCAAGTCCTCATCTCGACAGGGGCCGAGCAGTACTTC
>TRBD2|TRBJ2-1|TRBV9|many
CASSPAGLGNNEQFF
TGTGCCAGCAGCCCCGCGGGACTAGGAAACAATGAGCAGTTCTTC
>TRBD2|TRBJ2-7|TRBV28|many
CASSPGLAGLYEQYF
TGTGCCAGCAGCCCTGGACTAGCGGGTCTCTACGAGCAGTACTTC
>TRBD2|TRBJ2-7|TRBV6-2/TRBV6-3|many
CASSYSTSAYEQYF
TGTGCCAGCAGTTACTCGACTAGCGCCTACGAGCAGTACTTC
>TRBD1|TRBJ1-2|TRBV2|many
CASSKAGTGFYGYTF
TGTGCCAGCAGTAAAGCGGGGACAGGCTTCTATGGCTACACCTTC
>TRBD1|TRBJ1-1|TRBV10-3|few
CAIRLTGENTEAFF
TGTGCCATCAGGTTAACAGGGGAAAACACTGAAGCTTTCTTT
>NA|TRBJ2-3|TRBV4-1|NA
CASSQDGAPADTQYF
TGCGCCAGCAGCCAAGATGGAGCGCCAGCGGATACGCAGTATTTT
>TRBD2|TRBJ2-5|TRBV20-1|NA
CSARDYSGRAEETQYF
TGCAGTGCTAGAGATTACAGCGGGAGGGCCGAGGAGACCCAGTACTTC
>NA|TRBJ1-6|TRBV28|many
CASQGGGESPLHF
TGTGCCAGCCAAGGCGGGGGCGAATCACCCCTCCACTTT
>NA|TRBJ1-1|TRBV28|many
CASSAPGQKKNTEAFF
TGTGCCAGCAGTGCACCGGGACAAAAAAAGAACACTGAAGCTTTCTTT
>NA|TRBJ2-1|TRBV4-1|few
CASSQVSGRSSSYNEQFF
TGCGCCAGCAGCCAAGTAAGTGGCAGGTCAAGCTCCTACAATGAGCAGTTCTTC
>TRBD2|TRBJ2-1|TRBV20-1|few
CSAAGLAGGSLSYNEQFF
TGCAGTGCCGCCGGCCTAGCGGGGGGCTCTCTCTCCTACAATGAGCAGTTCTTC
>TRBD1|TRBJ1-6|TRBV5-5|few
CASRPGQANSPLHF
TGTGCCAGCAGGCCGGGACAGGCTAATTCACCCCTCCACTTT
>NA|TRBJ2-5|TRBV20-1|NA
CSTGKGEPQETQYF
TGCAGTACTGGGAAGGGGGAACCACAAGAGACCCAGTACTTC
>NA|TRBJ2-1|TRBV6-2/TRBV6-3|many
CASSSSLARAYNEQFF
TGTGCCAGCAGTTCCTCCCTAGCGAGGGCTTACAATGAGCAGTTCTTC
>NA|TRBJ2-3|TRBV12-3/TRBV12-4|many
CASSLGGTGGDTQYF
TGTGCCAGCTCCTTGGGCGGGACCGGGGGAGATACGCAGTATTTT
>TRBD1|TRBJ2-1|TRBV5-5|few
CASSLVRGTGFYNEQFF
TGTGCCAGCAGCTTGGTGAGGGGGACAGGCTTTTACAATGAGCAGTTCTTC
>TRBD2|TRBJ2-3|TRBV10-2|many
CASSVDSGSTDTQYF
TGCGCCAGCAGTGTGGATAGCGGGAGCACAGATACGCAGTATTTT
>NA|TRBJ1-5|TRBV4-1|many
CASSQDGTVQPQHF
TGCGCCAGCAGCCAAGATGGAACGGTTCAGCCCCAGCATTTT
>NA|TRBJ1-2|TRBV19|few
CASSTPEGRGGYTF
TGTGCCAGTAGTACCCCTGAGGGCCGGGGTGGCTACACCTTC
>NA|TRBJ2-7|TRBV3-1|few
CASSHSIGRAASYEQYF
TGTGCCAGCAGCCATAGTATTGGCAGGGCAGCCTCCTACGAGCAGTACTTC
>TRBD1|TRBJ2-2|TRBV12-3/TRBV12-4|many
CASSSGQGYGGELFF
TGTGCCAGCAGTTCCGGACAGGGGTATGGCGGGGAGCTGTTTTTT
>TRBD2|TRBJ2-6|TRBV20-1|few
CSAPGGGANVLTF
TGCAGTGCCCCGGGAGGAGGGGCCAACGTCCTGACTTTC
>TRBD2|TRBJ2-1|TRBV7-2|few
CASSLAAGLAGANEQFF
TGTGCCAGCAGCTTAGCGGCGGGACTAGCGGGCGCTAATGAGCAGTTCTTC
>NA|TRBJ2-5|TRBV19|few
CASSIQGKETQYF
TGTGCCAGTAGTATCCAGGGCAAAGAGACCCAGTACTTC
>NA|TRBJ2-2|TRBV7-2|NA
CASSQATRELFF
TGTGCCAGCAGCCAAGCTACGCGAGAGCTGTTTTTT
>TRBD1|TRBJ1-2|TRBV24-1|many
CATSDRAGGSGYTF
TGTGCCACCAGTGATCGGGCAGGGGGTAGTGGCTACACCTTC
>NA|TRBJ2-1|TRBV29-1|few
CSGGGHFYNEQFF
TGCAGCGGGGGGGGACATTTCTACAATGAGCAGTTCTTC